Below, 6 T cell receptor beta chains from the same sample are listed, as sequenced in a study of blood T cell repertoires in COVID-19. Using immunoSEQ multiplex PCR, the repertoire was profiled, and TCRdb retains in-frame clones only, with some absent. The sample holds 350,000 to 400,000 clones, more than 80% seen once. Material: PBMCs or T cells enriched from blood (not recorded which). The origin of the receptors is a man aged 18 to 29 who had recovered from COVID-19.

The chain carries TRBV7-7 and TRBJ2-1, with TRBD2 matching over 12 bases. CDR1 and CDR2 from the germline V gene are SSHAT and FNYEAQ (reference sequence). J lost 9 bases, V lost 0 bases, and 9 bases had no gene match. The CDR3 spans 17 residues. CDR3 protein: CASSLAPLAGGVGEQFF. CDR3 in DNA: TGTGCCAGCAGCTTAGCGCCGCTAGCGGGAGGGGTGGGTGAGCAGTTCTTC.

This clone is a singleton in its sample. The chain combines TRBV23-1 with TRBJ1-2; the match to TRBD1 covers 7 bases. TRBV23-1 is marked as an open reading frame, function uncertain. Unmatched junction bases numbered 18, after V lost 4 bases and J lost 7 bases. The CDR3 runs to 17 residues. CDR3 region: CASSRYPGQWFRSGYTF. In DNA form, the CDR3 reads TGCGCCAGCAGTCGATATCCGGGACAGTGGTTCAGGAGTGGCTACACCTTC.

This clone was recorded once. The V and J genes are TRBV3-1 (or the pseudogene TRBV3-2) and TRBJ1-2, with D unclear. CDR3 length: 14 amino acids. Germline lookup yields CDR1 LGHDT and CDR2 YNNKEL (reference sequence). V lost 3 bases, J lost 1 base, and 9 bases lay in between. The CDR3 here is CASSQRDYNYGYTF. As DNA, the CDR3 is TGTGCCAGCAGCCAGAGAGATTATAACTATGGCTACACCTTC.

The genes are TRBV10-3 and TRBJ1-5; D not certain. Trimming took 0 bases from V and 6 from J, leaving 12 bases between them. The germline CDR1 and CDR2 sequences are ENHRY and SYGVKD. The CDR3 extends over 15 amino acids. CDR3 sequence reads: CAISESTGVGQPQHF. The CDR3 region has the DNA TGTGCCATCAGTGAGTCGACCGGAGTCGGTCAGCCCCAGCATTTT.

J is TRBJ1-6 and V is TRBV5-1, with D unresolved. The germline CDR1 and CDR2 sequences are SGHRS and YFSETQ. This CDR3 contains 18 residues. V dropped 5 bases and J dropped 5 bases, with 23 bases sitting between them. This chain's CDR3 is CASRAPKGSTGDNSPLHF. The CDR3, as DNA: TGCGCCAGCAGAGCGCCGAAGGGAAGTACGGGAGATAATTCACCCCTCCACTTT.

V is TRBV18 and J is TRBJ2-5; TRBD2 agrees at 8 bases. Germline lookup yields CDR1 KGHSH and CDR2 LQKENI. The junction had 5 bases not matched to a gene; V was cut back by 6 bases and J by 5 bases. The CDR3 has 13 residues. CDR3 protein: CASSGGAAETQYF. The DNA for the CDR3 is TGTGCCAGCTCCGGGGGGGCGGCTGAGACCCAGTACTTC.